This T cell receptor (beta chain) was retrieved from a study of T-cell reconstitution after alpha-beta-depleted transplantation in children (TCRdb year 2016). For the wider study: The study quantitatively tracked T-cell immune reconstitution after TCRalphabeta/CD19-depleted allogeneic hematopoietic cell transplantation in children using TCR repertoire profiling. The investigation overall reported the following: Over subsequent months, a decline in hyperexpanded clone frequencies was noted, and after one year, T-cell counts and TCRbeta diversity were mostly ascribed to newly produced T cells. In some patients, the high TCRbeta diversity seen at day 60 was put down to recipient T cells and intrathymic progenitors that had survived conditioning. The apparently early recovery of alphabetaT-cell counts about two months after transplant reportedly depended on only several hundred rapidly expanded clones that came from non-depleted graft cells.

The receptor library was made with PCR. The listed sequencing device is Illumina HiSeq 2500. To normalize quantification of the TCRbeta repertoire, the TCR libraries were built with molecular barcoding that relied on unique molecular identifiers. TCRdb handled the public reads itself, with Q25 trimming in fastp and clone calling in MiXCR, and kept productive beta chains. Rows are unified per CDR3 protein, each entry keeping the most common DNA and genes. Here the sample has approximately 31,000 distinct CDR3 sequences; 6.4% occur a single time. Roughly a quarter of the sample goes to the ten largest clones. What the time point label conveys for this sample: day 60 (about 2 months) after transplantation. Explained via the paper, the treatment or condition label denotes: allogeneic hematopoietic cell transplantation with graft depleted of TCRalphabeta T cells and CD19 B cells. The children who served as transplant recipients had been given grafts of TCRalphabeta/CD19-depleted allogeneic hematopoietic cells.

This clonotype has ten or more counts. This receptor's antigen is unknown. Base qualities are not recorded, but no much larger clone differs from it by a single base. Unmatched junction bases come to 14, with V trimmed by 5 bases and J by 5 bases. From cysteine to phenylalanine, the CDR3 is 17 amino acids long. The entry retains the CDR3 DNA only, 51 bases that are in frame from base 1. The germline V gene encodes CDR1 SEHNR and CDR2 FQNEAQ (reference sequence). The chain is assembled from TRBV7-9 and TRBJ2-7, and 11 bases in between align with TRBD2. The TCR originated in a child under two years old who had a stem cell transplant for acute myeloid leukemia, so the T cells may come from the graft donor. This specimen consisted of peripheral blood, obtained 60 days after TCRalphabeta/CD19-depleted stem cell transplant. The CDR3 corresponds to CASSRNRGSGRVDEQYF. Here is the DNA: TGTGCCAGCAGCCGAAATCGGGGTAGCGGGAGGGTCGACGAGCAGTACTTC. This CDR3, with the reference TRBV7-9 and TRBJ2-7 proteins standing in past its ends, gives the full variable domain DTGVSQNPRHKITKRGQNVTFRCDPISEHNRLYWYRQTLGQGPEFLTYFQNEAQLEKSRLLSDRFSAERPKGSFSTLEIQRTEQGDSAMYLCASSRNRGSGRVDEQYFGPGTRLTVT.